The rows below give T cell receptor beta chains drawn from one sample of a study of T cells in Graves' hyperthyroidism and ophthalmopathy. TCRdb re-called the multiplex PCR reads through MiXCR, storing one row per CDR3 protein. The data hold roughly 180,000 distinct CDR3 sequences, with about 9% observed a single time. The sequencing sample was made of blood. These receptors all stem from a woman between 18 and 29 years old with Graves' hyperthyroidism that later progressed to Graves' ophthalmopathy. The CDR3 runs from the conserved cysteine through the conserved F or W. Each record gives: CDR3 length, V gene, J gene, CDR3 protein.

cdr3_length: 12; v_call: TRBV27; j_call: TRBJ2-1; cdr3_aa: CASSGSYNEQFF
cdr3_length: 14; v_call: TRBV28; j_call: TRBJ2-1; cdr3_aa: CASSSLARYNEQFF
cdr3_length: 16; v_call: TRBV28; j_call: TRBJ2-1; cdr3_aa: CASSQPGLGPYNEQFF
cdr3_length: 14; v_call: TRBV7-6; j_call: TRBJ1-2; cdr3_aa: CASSPVEVNYGYTF
cdr3_length: 15; v_call: TRBV13; j_call: TRBJ2-2; cdr3_aa: CASSLGLRTTGELFF
cdr3_length: 12; v_call: TRBV12-3/TRBV12-4; j_call: TRBJ2-3; cdr3_aa: CASTDSVVTQYF
cdr3_length: 12; v_call: TRBV6-1; j_call: TRBJ1-2; cdr3_aa: CASSEAVASETF
cdr3_length: 20; v_call: TRBV12-3/TRBV12-4; j_call: TRBJ2-5; cdr3_aa: CASSPMLGTSGGPSQETQYF
cdr3_length: 12; v_call: TRBV6-1; j_call: TRBJ2-3; cdr3_aa: CASSGQWGTQYF
cdr3_length: 16; v_call: TRBV6-1; j_call: TRBJ1-2; cdr3_aa: CASSNLGTGRNYGYTF
cdr3_length: 16; v_call: TRBV4-2; j_call: TRBJ2-7; cdr3_aa: CASSQSPYGGLYEQYF
cdr3_length: 16; v_call: TRBV9; j_call: TRBJ1-4; cdr3_aa: CASSVETGQGDEKLFF
cdr3_length: 17; v_call: TRBV6-4; j_call: TRBJ2-5; cdr3_aa: CASSAFESPEDQETQYF
cdr3_length: 12; v_call: TRBV30; j_call: TRBJ2-2; cdr3_aa: CAWSVYRGELFF
cdr3_length: 17; v_call: TRBV6-6; j_call: TRBJ1-4; cdr3_aa: CASSYSAGWGANEKLFF
cdr3_length: 14; v_call: TRBV5-6; j_call: TRBJ1-1; cdr3_aa: CASSLWGRNTEAFF